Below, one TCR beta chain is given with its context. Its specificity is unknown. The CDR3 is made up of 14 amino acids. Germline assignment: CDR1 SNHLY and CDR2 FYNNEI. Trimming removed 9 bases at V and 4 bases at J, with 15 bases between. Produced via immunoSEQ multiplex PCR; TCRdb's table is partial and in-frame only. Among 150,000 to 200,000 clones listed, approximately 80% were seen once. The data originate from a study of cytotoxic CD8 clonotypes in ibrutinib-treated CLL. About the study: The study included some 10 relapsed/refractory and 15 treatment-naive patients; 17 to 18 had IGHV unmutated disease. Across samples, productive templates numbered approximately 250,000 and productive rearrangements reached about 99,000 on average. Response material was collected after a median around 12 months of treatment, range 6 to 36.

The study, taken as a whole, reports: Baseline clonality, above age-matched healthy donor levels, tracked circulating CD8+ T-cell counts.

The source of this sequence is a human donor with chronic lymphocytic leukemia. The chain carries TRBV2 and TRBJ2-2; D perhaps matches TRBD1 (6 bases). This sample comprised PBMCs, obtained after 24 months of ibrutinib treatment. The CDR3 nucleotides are TGTGCCAGTCAGGACAGTTCCTCCACCGGGGAGCTGTTTTTT. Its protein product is CASQDSSSTGELFF.